Listed here are 23 T cell receptor beta chains from one sample, sequenced in a study of blood T cell repertoires in COVID-19. Assay: immunoSEQ multiplex PCR; the TCRdb copy retains only in-frame clones and omits some. The data show 65,000 or so clones, around four fifths seen once. Sequencing was done on a sample of peripheral blood. The receptors originated from a woman aged 45-60 years with active or convalescent COVID-19.

This chain connects TRBV6-5 to TRBJ1-1; D remains unclear. V lost 5 bases to trimming and J lost 3 bases, with 10 bases between them. In germline, CDR1 is MNHEY, CDR2 SVGAGI. This CDR3 has 13 residues. CDR3 residues: CASSQTRDTEAFF. Here the CDR3 DNA reads TGTGCCAGCAGTCAAACCCGCGACACTGAAGCTTTCTTT.

The chain employs TRBV5-4 and TRBJ1-1, with D possibly matching TRBD1 (5 bases). The V gene lost 7 bases and the J gene lost 4 bases, with 17 bases spanning the gap. Looked up from germline, CDR1 is SGHNT and CDR2 is YYREEE (reference sequence). There are 14 residues in the CDR3. The CDR3 loop reads CASRVRDGGTEAFF. The CDR3 coding sequence is TGTGCCAGCCGGGTGAGGGACGGGGGCACTGAAGCTTTCTTT.

J is TRBJ2-3 and V is TRBV6-5, with 9 bases matching TRBD1. The CDR3 sequence is 15 residues long. CDR1 MNHEY and CDR2 SVGAGI come from the germline V gene. The V and J ends lost 5 bases and 2 bases, in that order; junction bases with no gene match: 5. DNA of the CDR3: TGTGCCAGCAGTCTCGGACAGGGGCCCACAGATACGCAGTATTTT. Translated, it gives CASSLGQGPTDTQYF.

The rearrangement links TRBV27 to TRBJ2-7; D perhaps matches TRBD1 (5 bases). CDR1 and CDR2 (germline): MNHEY, SMNVEV (reference sequence). The V end was cut by 2 bases, the J end by 7 bases, with 12 bases between. This CDR3 is built from 13 residues. DNA of the CDR3: TGTGCCAGCAGTTTAAAACAGGTTGGAGAGCAGTACTTC. Its translation is CASSLKQVGEQYF.

The chain joins TRBV4-2 to TRBJ1-4, with D tentatively TRBD1 (5 bases). The germline CDR1 and CDR2 sequences are LGHNA and YNFKEQ. Deletions cut 6 bases from V and 5 bases from J, with 13 bases between. This CDR3 is 14 amino acids long. The CDR3 protein is CASRAGRNNEKLFF. DNA for the CDR3: TGTGCCAGCAGAGCGGGACGGAACAATGAAAAACTGTTTTTT.

The DNA of the CDR3 is TGTGCCAGCAGCTTATTCGGGAATCAGCCCCAGCATTTT. Its translation: CASSLFGNQPQHF. V gene TRBV7-2 combines with J gene TRBJ1-5, with D unclear. Germline values: CDR1 SGHTA, CDR2 FQGNSA. The CDR3 is 13 residues long. Trimming removed 2 bases at V and 4 bases at J, with 6 bases between.

CDR3 residues: CASSLDRNTEAFF. The CDR3 DNA reads as TGTGCCAGCAGCTTGGACAGAAACACTGAAGCTTTCTTT. This chain uses TRBV7-3 with TRBJ1-1; TRBD1 might be the D (6 bases). Germline CDR1 reads SGHTA; CDR2 reads FQGTGA. The length of the CDR3 is 13 residues. The V and J ends lost 3 bases and 2 bases respectively, with 7 bases between them. The full variable domain, with the rest looked up from reference TRBV7-3 and TRBJ1-1, is GAGVSQTPSNKVTEKGKYVELRCDPISGHTALYWYRQSLGQGPEFLIYFQGTGAADDSGLPNDRFFAVRPEGSVSTLKIQRTERGDSAVYLCASSLDRNTEAFFGQGTRLTVV.

The V gene is TRBV30, the J gene TRBJ1-1, with 9 bases lining up with TRBD1. CDR1 and CDR2 from the germline V gene are GTSNPN and SVGIG (reference sequence). This CDR3 spans 14 amino acids. V shed 5 bases, J shed 11 bases, and the junction held 15 bases outside the gene matches. CDR3 nucleotide sequence: TGTGCCTGGGCCTCCGGGACAGGGACCTCATTGGCTTTCTTT. This codes for CAWASGTGTSLAFF.

The CDR3: CASSSTGLRETQYF. The CDR3 DNA sequence: TGTGCCAGCAGCTCCACAGGGCTGAGGGAGACCCAGTACTTC. The rearrangement links TRBV5-4 to TRBJ2-5, with D possibly TRBD1 on 6 matching bases. The CDR3 has 14 residues. V lost 3 bases and J lost 5, with 14 bases in between. Germline-derived CDR1 and CDR2 are SGHNT and YYREEE (reference sequence). The complete variable domain, with remaining parts taken from reference TRBV5-4 and TRBJ2-5, reads ETGVTQSPTHLIKTRGQQVTLRCSSQSGHNTVSWYQQALGQGPQFIFQYYREEENGRGNFPPRFSGLQFPNYSSELNVNALELDDSALYLCASSSTGLRETQYFGPGTRLLVL.

V usage is TRBV11-1 and J usage is TRBJ2-2, with TRBD1 matching over 7 bases. CDR1 is SGHAT, CDR2 FQDESV, per germline (reference sequence). V lost 2 bases and J lost 1; bases outside the gene matches: 1. There are 15 residues in the CDR3. The CDR3 nucleotides are TGTGCCAGCAGCTTAAGGGGGCTGAACACCGGGGAGCTGTTTTTT. This encodes CASSLRGLNTGELFF.

The CDR3 loop reads CASSLTAKGGKPQHF. As DNA, the CDR3 is TGTGCCAGCAGCCTTACTGCAAAGGGGGGGAAGCCCCAGCATTTT. The chain couples TRBV7-8 to TRBJ1-5; TRBD1 is a possible D gene (6 bases). In germline, CDR1 is SGHVS, CDR2 FQNEAQ. The CDR3 covers 15 residues. V was trimmed by 5 bases and J by 8 bases, leaving 19 bases between them.

J is TRBJ1-3 and V is TRBV13; D is unresolved. Between the trimmed V and J ends, which lost 5 bases and 0 bases, there was a span of 11 bases. Germline values: CDR1 PRHDT, CDR2 FYEKMQ (reference sequence). The CDR3 is 15 amino acids. This CDR3 is CASSPRRSSGNTIYF. The CDR3 coding sequence is TGTGCCAGCAGCCCCCGACGGAGCTCTGGAAACACCATATATTTT.

The chain joins TRBV24-1 to TRBJ2-3, with D possibly TRBD1 on 5 matching bases. V dropped 5 bases and J dropped 2 bases, with 7 bases sitting between them. CDR1 KGHDR and CDR2 SFDVKD come from the germline V gene. This CDR3 has 13 residues. The CDR3 here is CATSVTDTDTQYF. The DNA for the CDR3 is TGTGCCACCAGTGTGACAGACACAGATACGCAGTATTTT.

This clone came up a few times. The chain combines TRBV27 with TRBJ1-2; 11 nucleotides match TRBD1. V shed 6 bases, J shed 7 bases, and the junction held 7 bases outside the gene matches. The CDR3 is 14 amino acids. The germline V gene encodes CDR1 MNHEY and CDR2 SMNVEV (reference sequence). The CDR3 reads CASSFRTGGFGYTF. In DNA form, the CDR3 reads TGTGCCAGCAGCTTTAGGACAGGGGGCTTTGGCTACACCTTC.

This rearrangement joins TRBV4-1 to TRBJ2-5; TRBD2 matches at 10 bases. Looked up from germline, CDR1 is MGHRA and CDR2 is YSYEKL. This CDR3 is 18 amino acids long. V shed 0 bases and J 4 bases; nucleotides not matched to a gene: 11. The CDR3 DNA is TGCGCCAGCAGCCAAGATCCGGGGCTAGCGGGGGAGACAGAGACCCAGTACTTC. Amino acid sequence: CASSQDPGLAGETETQYF.

This clone was counted once. The genes are TRBV10-3 and TRBJ2-7, with TRBD2 matching 8 bases. Losses at the gene ends were 10 bases for V and 0 bases for J; bases not matched to a gene: 8. CDR3 size: 14 residues. Germline assignment: CDR1 ENHRY and CDR2 SYGVKD. The CDR3 DNA reads as TGTGCCACCGCGAGAGCGGGAGACTCCTACGAGCAGTACTTC. It codes for CATARAGDSYEQYF.

The V gene is TRBV3-1 (or the pseudogene TRBV3-2), the J gene TRBJ2-7, with 10 nucleotides matching TRBD1. The germline V gene encodes CDR1 LGHDT and CDR2 YNNKEL (reference sequence). This CDR3 region has 15 residues. Trimming at V came to 0 bases and at J to 6 bases, leaving 5 bases not matched to a gene. This CDR3 reads CASSQEGTGVSEQYF. CDR3 bases: TGTGCCAGCAGCCAAGAGGGGACAGGGGTGTCCGAGCAGTACTTC.

This clone was seen a single time. V is TRBV24-1 and J is TRBJ2-1; possible D gene TRBD2, 5 bases. Germline V gene sequence: CDR1 KGHDR, CDR2 SFDVKD. Deletions cut 4 bases from V and 8 bases from J, with 5 bases between. This CDR3 comprises 11 residues. In DNA form, the CDR3 reads TGTGCCACCAGTGAGGAGGATGAGCAGTTCTTC. Amino acids: CATSEEDEQFF.

The chain recombines TRBV6-5 with TRBJ2-2, with D perhaps TRBD2 (6 bases). V dropped 0 bases and J dropped 4 bases, with 6 bases sitting between them. In germline, CDR1 is MNHEY, CDR2 SVGAGI. The CDR3 loop spans 14 amino acids. In DNA form, the CDR3 reads TGTGCCAGCAGTTACTCTAGCGGCACCGGGGAGCTGTTTTTT. Residues: CASSYSSGTGELFF.

V is TRBV6-1 and J is TRBJ2-5, with D possibly being TRBD2 (7 bases). Germline CDR1 reads MNHNS; CDR2 reads SASEGT. The V end was cut by 2 bases, the J end by 4 bases, with 14 bases between. The CDR3 consists of 15 residues. The CDR3 is CASSEMGGGGETQYF. CDR3 DNA sequence: TGTGCCAGCAGTGAAATGGGAGGGGGAGGAGAGACCCAGTACTTC.

The chain has TRBV12-5 and TRBJ2-5; D ambiguous. The germline V gene has CDR1 LGHNT and CDR2 FRNRAP. V lost 0 bases and J lost 7, with 12 bases in between. There are 14 residues in the CDR3. The CDR3 coding sequence is TGTGCTAGTGGTTTGGTACAGTCCCTCGGGACCCAGTACTTC. Protein sequence: CASGLVQSLGTQYF.

This clone turned up a few times. The chain combines TRBV25-1 with TRBJ2-2; 9 bases align to TRBD2. With 7 bases clipped from V and 0 bases from J, the junction kept 3 bases outside the gene matches. Germline CDR1 is MGHDK and CDR2 is SYGVNS. This CDR3 contains 15 residues. The CDR3 nucleotides read TGTGCCAGCACGGCTAGCGGGACGAACACCGGGGAGCTGTTTTTT. This gives the protein CASTASGTNTGELFF. Looking up the rest from reference TRBV25-1 and TRBJ2-2 gives the full variable domain: EADIYQTPRYLVIGTGKKITLECSQTMGHDKMYWYQQDPGMELHLIHYSYGVNSTEKGDLSSESTVSRIRTEHFPLTLESARPSHTSQYLCASTASGTNTGELFFGEGSRLTVL.

J is TRBJ2-2 and V is TRBV24-1; TRBD2 aligns across 8 bases. Looked up from germline, CDR1 is KGHDR and CDR2 is SFDVKD. CDR3 size: 14 residues. V was pared by 7 bases and J by 6 bases, with 6 bases of the junction left unmatched. For the CDR3, the DNA is TGTGCCACCAGAGGCGCGGGAGGCTCCGGGGAGCTGTTTTTT. Residues: CATRGAGGSGELFF.